Reported below is one T cell receptor beta chain. Its antigen is not yet known. One base away there is no much larger clone; base qualities are not given. This record belongs to a study of T cell repertoires in cytomegalovirus infection (dated by TCRdb to the late 2010s). Study-level background: Donor HLA type was relevant to the analysis, because carriage of CMV infection together with the matching HLA type was indicated by public TCR beta signatures.

CDR1 and CDR2, looked up from the germline V gene (reference sequence), are LGHDT and YNNKEL. V and J lose 2 bases and 2 bases, and a span of 9 bases separates them. Its CDR3 holds 15 amino acids, cysteine through phenylalanine. Just CDR3 DNA is preserved here, 45 bases in frame from base 1. The sample was run on an Illumina HiSeq 1500. Using fastp trimming at Q25 and MiXCR clonotype assembly, TCRdb reanalyzed the public sequencing data and kept in-frame beta chains. Each entry merges the rows of one CDR3 protein and shows their most common DNA and genes. This sample comprises about 530,000 distinct CDR3 sequences, roughly 29% of them detected only once. Jointly, the top ten make up less than 15% of the sample. The investigation overall reported the following: In both this cohort and an independent cohort of some 380 donors, the cumulative frequency of public TCR beta family members distinguished carriers of CMV infection plus the relevant HLA type. In the ex vivo response, HLA-C-restricted CMV-specific TCR beta clonotypes were dominant, and in two of eight donors the single most frequent clonotype came from this HLA-C-restricted group.

The sample consisted of PBMCs. This chain is built from TRBV3-1 and TRBJ2-2; TRBD2 is perhaps the D gene, given 5 matching bases. This TCR was recovered from a human donor in good health (CMV status not recorded). Some clones in this sample may be carry-over from other donors' samples. The CDR3 region has the sequence CASSQKTKNTGELFF. The nucleotides are TGTGCCAGCAGCCAAAAGACTAAAAACACCGGGGAGCTGTTTTTT.